The 32 T cell receptor beta chains listed next were all sequenced from one sample in a study of T-cell reconstitution after alpha-beta-depleted transplantation in children (TCRdb year 2016). The receptor library was made with PCR. Sequencing used an Illumina HiSeq 2500. TCR library preparation used molecular barcoding, with unique molecular identifiers applied to normalize quantification of the TCRbeta repertoire. TCRdb trimmed the raw reads at Q25, called clones with MiXCR and kept productive beta chains. Each CDR3 protein appears once, grouped with its most common genes and DNA. This sample is represented by about 400,000 distinct CDR3 sequences; approximately 20% of them were singletons. The ten top clones hold 3.8% of the sample. The starting material was PBMCs from the stem cell graft donor, obtained from the stem cell graft. The receptors stem from a human donor who donated a stem cell graft to a child with acute myeloid leukemia.

This clonotype was observed a few times. The rearrangement uses TRBV12-3 or TRBV12-4 and TRBJ2-2; 7 bases fit TRBD1. The junction had 12 bases not matched to a gene; V was cut back by 5 bases and J by 6 bases. This CDR3 contains 16 residues. The CDR3 is CASSMRGPGDAGELFF. CDR3 DNA sequence: TGTGCCAGCAGTATGAGGGGGCCCGGGGATGCCGGGGAGCTGTTTTTT.

This chain uses TRBV11-2 with TRBJ2-6, with D perhaps assigned TRBD1 or TRBD2 (5 bases each). CDR3 size: 15 residues. Trimming stripped 5 bases from V and 1 base from J, with 9 bases between. Germline CDR1 is SGHAT and CDR2 is FQNNGV. CDR3 amino acids: CASSPGASGANVLTF. In DNA, the CDR3 is TGTGCCAGCAGCCCCGGGGCTTCTGGGGCCAACGTCCTGACTTTC.

This clonotype was counted between two and nine times. V gene TRBV20-1 combines with J gene TRBJ2-1, with 11 bases identical to TRBD2. The CDR3 extends over 18 amino acids. Germline assignment: CDR1 DFQATT and CDR2 SNEGSKA (reference sequence). The V segment lost 3 bases and the J segment 0 bases; nucleotides outside the gene matches: 10. The CDR3 DNA reads as TGCAGTGCTAGGCCGGGACTAGCGGTTTTAACCTCCTACAATGAGCAGTTCTTC. Encoded protein: CSARPGLAVLTSYNEQFF.

The chain recombines TRBV5-1 with TRBJ2-5; D gene uncertain. The V gene's germline CDR1 is SGHRS and CDR2 YFSETQ. CDR3 length equals 13 residues. V dropped 0 bases and J dropped 4 bases, with 7 bases sitting between them. CDR3 loop: CASSLELRETQYF. The CDR3 bases are TGCGCCAGCAGCTTGGAGCTACGAGAGACCCAGTACTTC.

There are a few counts of this clonotype. The chain joins TRBV2 to TRBJ2-1, with D tentatively TRBD2 (6 bases). CDR3 size: 11 residues. Germline assignment: CDR1 SNHLY and CDR2 FYNNEI. V lost 11 bases and J 10 bases, leaving 15 bases between the germline ends. Here the CDR3 DNA reads TGTGCCGGGGGGTTGCGTGGGGAGCAGTTCTTC. Its translation is CAGGLRGEQFF.

The chain couples TRBV9 to TRBJ2-3; TRBD1 matches 10 bases. After removal of 3 bases from V and 4 bases from J, the junction contained 14 bases not matched to a gene. Germline lookup yields CDR1 SGDLS and CDR2 YYNGEE. This CDR3 is 18 amino acids long. CDR3 protein: CASSADRGRRTSPDTQYF. The CDR3 nucleotides read TGTGCCAGCAGCGCTGACAGGGGGCGAAGGACTAGCCCAGATACGCAGTATTTT.

V and J are TRBV28 and TRBJ2-7; 10 nucleotides match TRBD1. Germline loops: CDR1 MDHEN, CDR2 SYDVKM. With V trimmed by 5 bases and J by 4 bases, 8 bases remained unmatched. This CDR3 is built from 15 residues. CDR3: CASSRTGGLWYEQYF. The CDR3 nucleotides read TGTGCCAGCAGTAGGACAGGGGGATTATGGTACGAGCAGTACTTC.

The CDR3 sequence is CASSSHGTGNTEAFF. CDR3 coding DNA: TGTGCCAGCAGCTCGCACGGGACAGGGAACACTGAAGCTTTCTTT. The chain employs TRBV7-9 and TRBJ1-1, with TRBD1 identical over 8 bases. Germline CDR1 SEHNR, CDR2 FQNEAQ (reference sequence). V trimming: 4 bases; J trimming: 1 base; junction bases outside the gene matches: 5. The CDR3 loop spans 15 amino acids. The complete variable domain, with remaining parts taken from reference TRBV7-9 and TRBJ1-1, reads DTGVSQNPRHKITKRGQNVTFRCDPISEHNRLYWYRQTLGQGPEFLTYFQNEAQLEKSRLLSDRFSAERPKGSFSTLEIQRTEQGDSAMYLCASSSHGTGNTEAFFGQGTRLTVV.

This clonotype appeared once. One end of the junction is discordant with germline, which a read error may explain. V gene TRBV11-1 combines with J gene TRBJ1-1; D is undetermined. Germline lookup yields CDR1 SGHAT and CDR2 FQDESV (reference sequence). The CDR3 totals 14 residues. The CDR3 bases are TGTGACAGCAGCTTCGTCCAGGAGAACACTGAAGCTTTCTTT. It translates to CDSSFVQENTEAFF.

This clonotype has at least ten counts. The chain has TRBV27 and TRBJ1-1, with a possible D match to TRBD1 (6 bases). CDR1 is MNHEY, CDR2 SMNVEV, per germline (reference sequence). CDR3 length: 17 residues. V gave up 3 bases and J gave up 4 bases, with 21 bases separating them. CDR3 bases: TGTGCCAGCAGTTTTGTTATTGGGGGCAAGAGGAGCACTGAAGCTTTCTTT. Translated, it gives CASSFVIGGKRSTEAFF.

V usage is TRBV5-1 and J usage is TRBJ1-1; no clear D gene. CDR1 and CDR2 from the germline V gene are SGHRS and YFSETQ. CDR3 length equals 14 residues. V dropped 1 base and J dropped 4 bases, with 11 bases sitting between them. The CDR3 loop reads CASSLPGEGTEAFF. In DNA, the CDR3 is TGCGCCAGCAGCTTGCCGGGAGAGGGCACTGAAGCTTTCTTT.

The CDR3 DNA reads TGTGCCAGCAGTTACCGGGGCATAGGGCTCGAGCAGTACTTC. This codes for CASSYRGIGLEQYF. The genes are TRBV6-2 or TRBV6-3 and TRBJ2-7; D is perhaps TRBD1 or TRBD2 (5 bases each). The CDR3 runs to 14 residues. Per germline, CDR1 MNHEY and CDR2 SVGEGT. Trimming cost V 2 bases and J 6 bases, with 14 bases left between them.

The rearrangement joins TRBV5-7 to TRBJ2-7; TRBD1 matches at 9 bases. Being an ORF, TRBV5-7 has a function that is uncertain. V was clipped by 4 bases and J by 3 bases; unmatched bases: 8. This CDR3 comprises 15 residues. The DNA of the CDR3 is TGTGCCAGCAGCATTGGGACAGGGTCCTTCTACGAGCAGTACTTC. The encoded protein is CASSIGTGSFYEQYF.

This rearrangement joins TRBV4-1 to TRBJ2-6, with 7 nucleotides matching TRBD1. The CDR3 runs to 16 residues. V lost 1 base and J lost 4; bases outside the gene matches: 4. Looked up from germline, CDR1 is MGHRA and CDR2 is YSYEKL. Here the CDR3 reads CASSQGQGTGANVLTF. CDR3 bases: TGCGCCAGCAGCCAAGGACAGGGTACCGGGGCCAACGTCCTGACTTTC.

This clonotype was detected ten times or more. The chain carries TRBV4-2 and TRBJ2-1, with D perhaps matching TRBD1 (5 bases). This CDR3 has 16 amino acids. The V and J ends lost 0 bases and 4 bases respectively, with 13 bases between them. Germline assignment: CDR1 LGHNA and CDR2 YNFKEQ. CDR3 in DNA: TGTGCCAGCAGCCAAGAACTGGCGACAGATTACAATGAGCAGTTCTTC. The encoded protein is CASSQELATDYNEQFF.

The table lists this clonotype with a few counts. The chain recombines TRBV28 with TRBJ2-7; either TRBD1 or TRBD2 may fit D (5 bases each). Trimming removed 6 bases from V and 4 bases from J, with 16 bases in between. This CDR3 has 14 amino acids. The V gene's germline CDR1 is MDHEN and CDR2 SYDVKM. The CDR3 DNA sequence: TGTGCCAGCAGGTCCCGGGGCCCGCGTTACGAGCAGTACTTC. It is translated as CASRSRGPRYEQYF.

This clonotype was seen more than once but under ten times. The chain carries TRBV29-1 and TRBJ2-7, with TRBD2 matching over 10 bases. Germline CDR1 reads SQVTM; CDR2 reads ANQGSEA. CDR3 length: 13 residues. With 4 bases clipped from V and 7 bases from J, the junction kept 7 bases outside the gene matches. The CDR3: CSVGAGGPGEQYF. CDR3 sequence (DNA): TGCAGCGTTGGAGCGGGAGGGCCGGGGGAGCAGTACTTC.

This clonotype was counted at least ten times. The rearrangement uses TRBV20-1 and TRBJ2-7; a weak D match, TRBD1 (5 bases). The CDR3 covers 12 residues. CDR1 is DFQATT, CDR2 SNEGSKA, per germline (reference sequence). The ends were cut back, 5 bases at V and 1 base at J, with 9 bases in the middle. CDR3 region: CSASQGSYEQYF. Written as DNA, the CDR3 is TGCAGTGCTTCTCAGGGATCCTACGAGCAGTACTTC.

This clonotype has a handful of counts. The chain has TRBV28 and TRBJ2-7, with 7 bases lining up with TRBD1. CDR1 and CDR2 (germline): MDHEN, SYDVKM. J lost 0 bases, V lost 5 bases, and 7 bases had no gene match. The CDR3 sequence is 15 residues long. This CDR3 is CASSVQGVLSYEQYF. CDR3 DNA: TGTGCCAGCAGTGTGCAGGGGGTGCTCTCCTACGAGCAGTACTTC.

Here the CDR3 reads CASSLAGERAPSATHEQYF. In nucleotides, the CDR3 is TGCGCCAGCAGTCTGGCGGGGGAAAGGGCCCCCTCTGCTACCCACGAGCAGTACTTC. The chain uses TRBV5-1 and TRBJ2-7, with 7 positions matching TRBD2. This CDR3 has 19 amino acids. Germline lookup yields CDR1 SGHRS and CDR2 YFSETQ. The V segment lost 5 bases and the J segment 5 bases; nucleotides outside the gene matches: 25.

This clonotype was picked up many times. The V gene is TRBV20-1, the J gene TRBJ2-3, with D possibly being TRBD2 (5 bases). The CDR3 is 13 amino acids. V shed 3 bases and J shed 2 bases, with 9 bases lying between them. In germline, CDR1 is DFQATT, CDR2 SNEGSKA (reference sequence). CDR3 residues: CSARVAYTDTQYF. In DNA form, the CDR3 reads TGCAGTGCTAGGGTAGCGTACACAGATACGCAGTATTTT.

This clonotype was counted many times. The rearrangement links TRBV10-3 to TRBJ2-7; the D gene could be TRBD1 or TRBD2 (6 bases each). Trimming left V 4 bases short and J 7 bases short, with 20 bases between. Germline V gene lookup returns CDR1 ENHRY and CDR2 SYGVKD. The CDR3 is 15 amino acids. The CDR3 coding sequence is TGTGCCATCAGTGGCGGGACACACTTTGCCGGGGAGCAGTACTTC. Residues: CAISGGTHFAGEQYF.

This chain uses TRBV20-1 with TRBJ2-1; maybe TRBD2 (6 bases). Germline CDR1 DFQATT, CDR2 SNEGSKA (reference sequence). This CDR3 contains 14 residues. V lost 5 bases and J 0 bases, leaving 11 bases between the germline ends. CDR3 in amino acids: CSAGGKSSYNEQFF. The CDR3 nucleotides are TGCAGTGCTGGAGGGAAGAGCTCCTACAATGAGCAGTTCTTC.

The chain combines TRBV4-1 with TRBJ2-3, with 14 bases that match TRBD2. Germline assignment: CDR1 MGHRA and CDR2 YSYEKL. The CDR3 is made up of 17 amino acids. After removal of 3 bases from V and 5 bases from J, the junction contained 7 bases not matched to a gene. Written as DNA, the CDR3 is TGCGCCAGCAGCCAGACTGGGACTAGCGGGAGCGGAGATACGCAGTATTTT. Translation gives CASSQTGTSGSGDTQYF.

This clonotype has more than one count but fewer than ten. The chain has TRBV15 and TRBJ2-3, with TRBD2 matching over 9 bases. Germline CDR1 reads LNHNV; CDR2 reads YYDKDF (reference sequence). The ends lost 8 bases at V and 6 bases at J; junction bases unmatched: 15. CDR3 length: 16 amino acids. This CDR3 reads CATSKAGAGGGDTQYF. Written as DNA, the CDR3 is TGTGCCACCTCCAAGGCGGGAGCGGGAGGAGGGGATACGCAGTATTTT.

This clonotype was recorded a few times. V is TRBV2 and J is TRBJ2-1; unclear D gene. The CDR3 is 11 amino acids. The V gene's germline CDR1 is SNHLY and CDR2 FYNNEI. Trimming took 3 bases from V and 10 from J, leaving 7 bases between them. As DNA, the CDR3 is TGTGCCAGCAGTGACCGGGCCGAGCAGTTCTTC. Protein: CASSDRAEQFF.

A word on this clonotype: The DNA is left out, because the CDR3 cannot be placed on it with certainty; the CDR3 is given as TCRdb lists it. J is TRBJ1-6 and V is TRBV6-1; the table calls TRBD1, which could not be checked here. The CDR3 numbers 14 amino acids, ends counted. Germline CDR1 MNHNS, CDR2 SASEGT. The CDR3 loop is CASSEFIVGTGTHF.

The chain uses TRBV12-3 or TRBV12-4 and TRBJ2-1; 10 bases fit TRBD1. The CDR3 totals 18 residues. With 3 bases clipped from V and 5 bases from J, the junction kept 13 bases outside the gene matches. CDR3 in DNA: TGTGCCAGCAGTTTCCCTCAGAAGGACAGGGGGAGGCACAATGAGCAGTTCTTC. Its protein product is CASSFPQKDRGRHNEQFF.

This clonotype was found a few times. J is TRBJ2-2 and V is TRBV10-3; 14 positions agree with TRBD2. The CDR3 runs to 18 residues. CDR1 is ENHRY, CDR2 SYGVKD, per germline. V was clipped by 7 bases and J by 1 base; unmatched bases: 8. CDR3 region: CAIKPTSGRALNTGELFF. The CDR3 coding sequence is TGTGCCATCAAGCCGACTAGCGGGAGGGCCTTGAACACCGGGGAGCTGTTTTTT.

This clonotype was found a few times. This chain uses TRBV5-1 with TRBJ2-7; no reliable D call. There are 13 residues in the CDR3. V lost 4 bases, J lost 3 bases, and 11 bases lay in between. Germline CDR1 is SGHRS and CDR2 is YFSETQ. The DNA for the CDR3 is TGCGCCAGCAGCGAGGTGGTAAACTACGAGCAGTACTTC. This codes for CASSEVVNYEQYF.

This clonotype was seen ten or more times. CDR3 protein: CSVEQGRGGYEQYF. Here the CDR3 DNA reads TGCAGCGTTGAACAGGGGAGGGGTGGCTACGAGCAGTACTTC. V is TRBV29-1 and J is TRBJ2-7; a weak D match, TRBD2 (7 bases). The CDR3 covers 14 residues. The V gene lost 2 bases and the J gene lost 3 bases, with 14 bases spanning the gap. Germline V CDR1 and CDR2: SQVTM, ANQGSEA.

This clonotype has ten or more counts. V gene TRBV15 combines with J gene TRBJ1-1; D possibly corresponds to TRBD1 (6 bases). The CDR3 spans 13 residues. V lost 6 bases and J 4 bases, leaving 12 bases between the germline ends. The V gene's germline CDR1 is LNHNV and CDR2 YYDKDF (reference sequence). The CDR3 reads CATRAGEVTEAFF. The CDR3 coding sequence is TGTGCCACCAGAGCAGGGGAGGTCACTGAAGCTTTCTTT.